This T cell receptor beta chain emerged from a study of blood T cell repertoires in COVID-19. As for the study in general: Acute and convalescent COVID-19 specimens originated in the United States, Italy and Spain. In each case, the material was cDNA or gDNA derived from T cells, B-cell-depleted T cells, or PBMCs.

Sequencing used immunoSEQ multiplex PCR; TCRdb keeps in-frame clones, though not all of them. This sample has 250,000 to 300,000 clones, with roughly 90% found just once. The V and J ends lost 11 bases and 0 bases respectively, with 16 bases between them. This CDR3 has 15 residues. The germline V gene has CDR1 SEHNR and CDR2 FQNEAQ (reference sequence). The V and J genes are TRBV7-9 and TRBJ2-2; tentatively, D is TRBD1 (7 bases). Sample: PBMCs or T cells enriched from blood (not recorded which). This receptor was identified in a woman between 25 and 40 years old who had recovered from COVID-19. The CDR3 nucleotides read TGTGCCGGCAAGGGGGGACAGTCGAACACCGGGGAGCTGTTTTTT. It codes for CAGKGGQSNTGELFF.